This TCR beta chain was retrieved from a study of post-analysis software for immune sequencing data. Overall study context: Relapsing-remitting, secondary progressive and progressive-relapsing multiple sclerosis were all included among the disease courses.

Worth noting for this clonotype: Its antigen is unidentified. The germline gene is not matched at one end of the junction; a read error may be the cause.

Study results and caveats: TRBV segments more frequent in patients than in controls numbered several and included TRBV5-6, TRBV5-1 and TRBV20-1. Batch-matched samples strongly co-clustered by F measure.

Germline CDR1 reads DFQATT; CDR2 reads SNEGSKA (reference sequence). The CDR3 spans 14 residues. Carried by the TCR beta cDNA libraries were unique molecular identifiers. Input amounts of roughly 0.9 to 10 million T cells were used. These gave around 500,000 cDNA molecules, so each molecule approximated one T cell. TCRdb reanalysed the PCR reads using MiXCR and keeps one entry per CDR3 protein. The table has about 430,000 distinct CDR3 sequences, approximately 38% seen once. This TCR came from a girl aged 2 to 9 with multiple sclerosis. Sequences were obtained from blood. The chain recombines TRBV20-1 with TRBJ1-5; D is undetermined. In DNA, the CDR3 is TGCAGTGCCAGAGGTAATGGGGTTTATCAGCCCCAGCATTTT. This translates into CSARGNGVYQPQHF.